Listed here are 23 T cell receptor beta chains from one sample, sequenced in a study of shared clonotypes between healthy human individuals. Clones were read by immunoSEQ multiplex PCR, and TCRdb kept only the in-frame ones, dropping some. The sample carries more than 550,000 clones, over 60% recorded once. The sequenced sample was memory CD4+ T cells sorted from blood. Indicated subset: CD45RA-negative fraction. These receptors came from a woman in her 30s in good health.

The rearrangement uses TRBV27 and TRBJ2-1; tentatively, D is TRBD2 (6 bases). The germline V and J ends were trimmed by 2 bases and 6 bases, with 17 bases remaining between them. CDR3 length: 16 residues. CDR1 MNHEY and CDR2 SMNVEV come from the germline V gene (reference sequence). The CDR3 DNA sequence: TGTGCCAGCAGTTTAAGGGAGGTGGGGACGGGCAATGAGCAGTTCTTC. It is translated as CASSLREVGTGNEQFF.

This chain joins TRBV28 and TRBJ2-3; D is undetermined. This CDR3 spans 12 amino acids. Trimming removed 6 bases at V and 3 bases at J, with 7 bases between. Germline V gives CDR1 MDHEN, CDR2 SYDVKM. The CDR3: CASSTSTDTQYF. The CDR3 DNA sequence: TGTGCCAGCAGCACCTCAACAGATACGCAGTATTTT.

As for this clone: Distinct nucleotide sequences in the sample also encode this CDR3. The rearrangement links TRBV4-1 to TRBJ2-5, with D perhaps matching TRBD1 or TRBD2 (5 bases each). The CDR3 consists of 13 residues. Trimming cost V 4 bases and J 4 bases, with 10 bases left between them. Germline V gives CDR1 MGHRA, CDR2 YSYEKL. Here the CDR3 reads CASSRAGTETQYF. The CDR3 DNA reads as TGCGCCAGCAGCCGGGCCGGGACAGAGACCCAGTACTTC.

This clone was found many times. The V gene is TRBV5-1, the J gene TRBJ1-1; D possibly corresponds to TRBD1 (5 bases). The germline gives CDR1 SGHRS, CDR2 YFSETQ. The CDR3 totals 14 residues. The ends were cut back, 2 bases at V and 1 base at J, with 9 bases in the middle. CDR3 in DNA: TGCGCCAGCAGCTTTTTGGGGGGGAACACTGAAGCTTTCTTT. It encodes CASSFLGGNTEAFF.

The chain carries TRBV7-9 and TRBJ2-7, with TRBD2 matching over 7 bases. V trimming: 1 base; J trimming: 3 bases; junction bases outside the gene matches: 3. The germline V gene encodes CDR1 SEHNR and CDR2 FQNEAQ (reference sequence). The CDR3 consists of 14 residues. CDR3 sequence: CASSLGEGNYEQYF. CDR3 DNA sequence: TGTGCCAGCAGCTTAGGGGAGGGCAACTACGAGCAGTACTTC.

The genes are TRBV2 and TRBJ2-7; the match to TRBD2 covers 7 bases. V was pared by 6 bases and J by 0 bases, with 2 bases of the junction left unmatched. The germline gives CDR1 SNHLY, CDR2 FYNNEI. The CDR3 length is 13 residues. CDR3 region: CASSGRSSYEQYF. DNA for the CDR3: TGTGCCAGCAGCGGGAGGAGCTCCTACGAGCAGTACTTC.

This chain connects TRBV18 to TRBJ2-3, with 12 bases lining up with TRBD2. J lost 11 bases, V lost 0 bases, and 6 bases had no gene match. The CDR3 is made up of 15 amino acids. Germline values: CDR1 KGHSH, CDR2 LQKENI. CDR3 DNA: TGTGCCAGCTCACCACCGGGGCTAGCGGGAGGGAAGCAGTATTTT. Protein sequence: CASSPPGLAGGKQYF.

This chain links TRBV10-1 with TRBJ2-4, with D hard to call. V lost 10 bases, J lost 5 bases, and 21 bases lay in between. CDR3 size: 15 residues. Germline V lookup: CDR1 WNHNN, CDR2 SYGVQD (reference sequence). The CDR3, as DNA: TGCGCCAACCCGAAAAATTCAGGTTCCCAAAACATTCAGTACTTC. Its translation is CANPKNSGSQNIQYF.

The gene calls are TRBV6-5 and TRBJ2-7; D might be TRBD2 (6 bases). CDR3 length: 15 amino acids. V was pared by 2 bases and J by 4 bases, with 15 bases between. Germline V CDR1 and CDR2: MNHEY, SVGAGI. Written as DNA, the CDR3 is TGTGCCAGCAGTTACCCGCGGAGGGGCGGGTACGAGCAGTACTTC. Its translation: CASSYPRRGGYEQYF.

J is TRBJ2-5 and V is TRBV5-5; 7 bases line up with TRBD2. Per germline, CDR1 SGHKS and CDR2 YYEKEE (reference sequence). V lost 4 bases and J lost 3; bases outside the gene matches: 6. This CDR3 has 14 amino acids. The CDR3 coding sequence is TGTGCCAGCAGCGGCGCGGGAGCCGAAGAGACCCAGTACTTC. It yields the protein CASSGAGAEETQYF. The entire variable domain, with the rest obtained from reference TRBV5-5 and TRBJ2-5, is as follows: DAGVTQSPTHLIKTRGQQVTLRCSPISGHKSVSWYQQVLGQGPQFIFQYYEKEERGRGNFPDRFSARQFPNYSSELNVNALLLGDSALYLCASSGAGAEETQYFGPGTRLLVL.

The sample holds one count of this clone. The rearrangement links TRBV5-1 to TRBJ1-2, with TRBD1 matching over 12 bases. This CDR3 spans 15 amino acids. The junction had 9 bases not matched to a gene; V was cut back by 4 bases and J by 8 bases. The germline V gene has CDR1 SGHRS and CDR2 YFSETQ. CDR3 nucleotide sequence: TGCGCCAGCAGCGTTCTGGGACAGGGGGCTAAAGGCTACACCTTC. Protein product: CASSVLGQGAKGYTF.

The rearrangement uses TRBV5-1 and TRBJ2-2; 9 nucleotides align to TRBD1. Germline V gene sequence: CDR1 SGHRS, CDR2 YFSETQ. V dropped 4 bases and J dropped 3; count of bases not matched to a gene: 4. The CDR3 contains 15 residues. The chain's CDR3 is CASSEGQGYTGELFF. CDR3 DNA: TGCGCCAGCAGCGAGGGACAGGGCTACACCGGGGAGCTGTTTTTT.

The V call is TRBV19, the J call TRBJ2-5, with D possibly matching TRBD1 (6 bases). V lost 5 bases and J lost 3, with 13 bases in between. Per germline, CDR1 LNHDA and CDR2 SQIVND (reference sequence). The CDR3 consists of 14 residues. The CDR3 DNA follows: TGTGCCAGTAGTTTTCAATCAGGGGAAGAGACCCAGTACTTC. As protein: CASSFQSGEETQYF.

The J gene is TRBJ2-7, the V gene TRBV6-1; 9 bases are shared with TRBD1. CDR1 is MNHNS and CDR2 is SASEGT in the germline V gene. The CDR3 extends over 14 amino acids. V shed 6 bases and J 7 bases; nucleotides not matched to a gene: 10. The CDR3 region has the DNA TGTGCCAGCAGGGCGGGGGACAGGGTGCGTGAGCAGTACTTC. Encoded protein: CASRAGDRVREQYF.

This clone came up a few times. The chain employs TRBV21-1 and TRBJ1-3. TRBV21-1 represents a pseudogene. The length of the CDR3 is 14 residues. This chain's CDR3 is CASSSRRKGNTIYF. CDR3 coding DNA: TGTGCCAGCAGCTCCCGCCGGAAGGGAAACACCATATATTTT.

CDR3 residues: CASTSSQERLGEQYF. CDR3 nucleotide sequence: TGTGCCAGCACCTCGAGCCAGGAGAGATTGGGTGAGCAGTACTTC. The V gene is TRBV28, the J gene TRBJ2-7; D remains ambiguous. The CDR3 contains 15 residues. From germline, CDR1 is MDHEN and CDR2 SYDVKM. V lost 7 bases and J lost 7, with 23 bases in between.

This clone was detected only once. The chain couples TRBV28 to TRBJ2-1; 9 nucleotides align to TRBD2. The CDR3 runs 15 residues. Germline V gene lookup returns CDR1 MDHEN and CDR2 SYDVKM. V was clipped by 8 bases and J by 3 bases; unmatched bases: 8. This CDR3 reads CASGGAGGLYNEQFF. As DNA, the CDR3 is TGTGCCAGCGGGGGAGCGGGAGGTCTCTACAATGAGCAGTTCTTC.

The rearrangement joins TRBV4-1 to TRBJ1-1; D gene uncertain. The CDR3 has 14 residues. V lost 1 base and J 1 base, leaving 7 bases between the germline ends. Per germline, CDR1 MGHRA and CDR2 YSYEKL. CDR3 in DNA: TGCGCCAGCAGCCAAGTTCTCAAGAACACTGAAGCTTTCTTT. Protein sequence: CASSQVLKNTEAFF.

This chain links TRBV5-5 with TRBJ1-5, with D possibly TRBD1 on 6 matching bases. The CDR3 sequence is 13 residues long. Germline CDR1 is SGHKS and CDR2 is YYEKEE (reference sequence). Trimming shortened V by 4 bases and J by 6 bases, and 11 bases separated the two germline ends. For the CDR3, the DNA is TGTGCCAGCAGCCCGGACAGTAGTCAGCCCCAGCATTTT. The encoded protein is CASSPDSSQPQHF.

The genes are TRBV7-9 and TRBJ2-6; D gene uncertain. V was pared by 7 bases and J by 0 bases, with 10 bases between. Germline V CDR1 and CDR2: SEHNR, FQNEAQ (reference sequence). This CDR3 region has 15 residues. This CDR3 reads CASKGLNSGANVLTF. The CDR3 DNA is TGTGCCAGCAAGGGTCTCAACTCTGGGGCCAACGTCCTGACTTTC.

The chain joins TRBV7-3 to TRBJ2-2; 9 nucleotides line up with TRBD2. The CDR3 totals 17 residues. The ends lost 2 bases at V and 4 bases at J; junction bases unmatched: 8. Germline assignment: CDR1 SGHTA and CDR2 FQGTGA. The CDR3 nucleotides are TGTGCCAGCAGCTTAGAGGGCCTAGCGGGAAGCACCGGGGAGCTGTTTTTT. It translates to CASSLEGLAGSTGELFF.

This chain joins TRBV6-5 and TRBJ2-1; TRBD2 is a possible D gene (6 bases). Trimming took off 5 bases at V and 2 bases at J, with 13 bases between the two ends. This CDR3 comprises 15 residues. Germline CDR1 is MNHEY and CDR2 is SVGAGI. CDR3 residues: CASSLSGDTYNEQFF. The CDR3 DNA reads TGTGCCAGCAGTCTTAGCGGCGACACCTACAATGAGCAGTTCTTC.

The chain is built from TRBV6-4 and TRBJ1-6; D is possibly TRBD1 (5 bases). CDR3 length equals 17 residues. Germline CDR1 MRHNA, CDR2 SNTAGT. V lost 0 bases, J lost 7 bases, and 16 bases lay in between. In DNA, the CDR3 is TGTGCCAGCAGTGACTCGAACACCGGGGCTACAAATTCACCCCTCCACTTT. It is translated as CASSDSNTGATNSPLHF.